The 2 T cell receptor beta chains presented below share a single source sample, sequenced in a study of CD8 T cells in Susac syndrome. cDNA came from roughly 0.53 to 1 ug RNA primed by random hexamers. MiXCR, applied by TCRdb to the immunoSEQ multiplex PCR reads, yields one record per CDR3 protein. The data show more than 200,000 distinct CDR3 sequences, 93% seen once. Material for sequencing was CD4+ T cells from PBMCs. The receptors stem from a human donor with multiple sclerosis.

This clonotype was found once. The chain links TRBV5-6 to TRBJ1-1; D is unresolved. In germline, CDR1 is SGHDT, CDR2 YYEEEE. V lost 1 base and J lost 6, with 4 bases in between. The CDR3 is 11 residues long. CDR3 sequence reads: CASSLWAEAFF. CDR3 coding DNA: TGTGCCAGCAGCTTGTGGGCTGAAGCTTTCTTT.

The chain joins TRBV6-6 to TRBJ2-5, with 7 bases lining up with TRBD1. Germline loops: CDR1 MNHNY, CDR2 SVGAGI (reference sequence). This CDR3 spans 13 amino acids. Unmatched junction bases numbered 3, after V lost 6 bases and J lost 2 bases. CDR3 protein: CASRRQGQETQYF. Written as DNA, the CDR3 is TGTGCCAGCAGGCGACAGGGACAAGAGACCCAGTACTTC.